These T cell receptor beta chains were read from a single sample in a study of long-term antiretroviral therapy in people with HIV. The method was immunoSEQ multiplex PCR; TCRdb's version includes in-frame clones alone and lacks a portion of them. The table has about 18,000 clones, approximately 80% seen once. The material sequenced was unsorted PBMCs, taken 0.6 years after starting antiretroviral therapy. The receptors stem from a woman aged 18-29 years with HIV. Each CDR3 is given without its conserved first and last residue. Fields, in order: J gene, V gene, clone size, D gene, CDR3 protein. D genes are given only for firm matches. The size field is filled for only some rows; it gives once, few, many or a size class.

J: TRBJ2-2
V: TRBV12-5
size: .
D: .
CDR3: ASAQATNTGELF

J: TRBJ2-1
V: TRBV4-3
size: .
D: .
CDR3: ASSQLYLSTDEQF

J: TRBJ2-3
V: TRBV7-8
size: .
D: TRBD2
CDR3: ASSSGLAGRVDTQY

J: TRBJ2-7
V: TRBV14
size: .
D: TRBD2
CDR3: ASSLSGGAEQY

J: TRBJ2-7
V: TRBV7-2
size: .
D: TRBD2
CDR3: ASSLERRAGGNEQY

J: TRBJ2-4
V: TRBV9
size: .
D: .
CDR3: ASSVGEAKNIQY

J: TRBJ2-2
V: TRBV9
size: .
D: TRBD2
CDR3: ASSASGGVSTGELF

J: TRBJ1-1
V: TRBV2
size: .
D: .
CDR3: ASSEVVYSEAF

J: TRBJ2-7
V: TRBV28
size: .
D: TRBD1
CDR3: ASFRDRRYEQY

J: TRBJ2-7
V: TRBV27
size: .
D: TRBD1
CDR3: ASRGQANPYEQY

J: TRBJ2-1
V: TRBV6-6
size: once
D: .
CDR3: ASSYSEFKRNEQF

J: TRBJ2-7
V: TRBV28
size: .
D: .
CDR3: ASSPADAYYEQY

J: TRBJ1-2
V: TRBV19
size: few
D: .
CDR3: ASSIEVRTQKKAWPRDYGYT

J: TRBJ1-1
V: TRBV6-6
size: .
D: .
CDR3: ASSLGSSTEAF

J: TRBJ1-2
V: TRBV19
size: few
D: .
CDR3: ASSTGSTDYGYT

J: TRBJ2-5
V: TRBV27
size: .
D: TRBD1
CDR3: ASSPRTGRETQY

J: TRBJ2-5
V: TRBV9
size: .
D: .
CDR3: ASSPRTASGETQY

J: TRBJ2-5
V: TRBV7-2
size: .
D: .
CDR3: ASSAPQETQY

J: TRBJ1-1
V: TRBV5-1
size: .
D: .
CDR3: ASSHFQGTRMNTEAF

J: TRBJ2-7
V: TRBV5-1
size: .
D: TRBD1
CDR3: ASSTGQGNYEQY

J: TRBJ2-2
V: TRBV4-2
size: .
D: .
CDR3: ASSQAVGGGELF

J: TRBJ2-5
V: TRBV7-8
size: .
D: TRBD1
CDR3: ASSPRTSTTGDTQY

J: TRBJ2-6
V: TRBV7-6
size: .
D: .
CDR3: ASSLYLSSGANVLT

J: TRBJ2-7
V: TRBV28
size: .
D: .
CDR3: ASSFPRVGDEQY

J: TRBJ1-1
V: TRBV5-1
size: once
D: .
CDR3: ASSLEGSLNTEAF

J: TRBJ2-7
V: TRBV19
size: once
D: .
CDR3: ASSIAAGDLSYEQY

J: TRBJ2-7
V: TRBV5-6
size: once
D: .
CDR3: ASGGQTAYEQY

J: TRBJ2-2
V: TRBV2
size: .
D: TRBD1
CDR3: ASEEDRGTGELF

J: TRBJ1-3
V: TRBV4-2
size: .
D: .
CDR3: ASSVTGQSGNTIY

J: TRBJ1-2
V: TRBV7-2
size: once
D: .
CDR3: ASSLNGETYGYT

J: TRBJ2-2
V: TRBV27
size: .
D: .
CDR3: ASSFWGTGELF

J: TRBJ2-1
V: TRBV27
size: .
D: .
CDR3: ASSLTLYNEQF

J: TRBJ1-4
V: TRBV7-9
size: .
D: TRBD1
CDR3: ASSGQGSTNEKLF

J: TRBJ1-2
V: TRBV28
size: .
D: .
CDR3: ASRKTLHRDYGYT

J: TRBJ1-5
V: TRBV21-1
size: .
D: .
CDR3: ASSHICGTRQFNSNQPQH

J: TRBJ2-1
V: TRBV18
size: once
D: TRBD2
CDR3: ASSGGGANEQF

J: TRBJ1-4
V: TRBV6-8
size: .
D: .
CDR3: ASSSSGATNEKLF

J: TRBJ2-5
V: TRBV19
size: .
D: .
CDR3: ASSILEGAETQY

J: TRBJ2-1
V: TRBV4-1
size: .
D: .
CDR3: ASSQDRQGTYNEQF

J: TRBJ2-1
V: TRBV9
size: .
D: .
CDR3: ASSEKRVSSYNEQF

J: TRBJ2-3
V: TRBV18
size: .
D: .
CDR3: ASSQRAGPQY

J: TRBJ2-1
V: TRBV7-9
size: .
D: TRBD2
CDR3: ASSFSLAGYNEQF

J: TRBJ1-3
V: TRBV29-1
size: .
D: .
CDR3: SVATVIGNTIY

J: TRBJ2-1
V: TRBV30
size: .
D: TRBD2
CDR3: AWSRSGGRNEQF

J: TRBJ1-5
V: TRBV19
size: .
D: .
CDR3: ASSSWGPNQPQH

J: TRBJ2-7
V: TRBV5-1
size: .
D: TRBD1
CDR3: ASSPRDSFYEQY

J: TRBJ2-7
V: TRBV11-1
size: .
D: .
CDR3: ASTPVGDPYEQY

J: TRBJ2-1
V: TRBV6-5
size: few
D: .
CDR3: ASGGWEENNEQF

J: TRBJ2-5
V: TRBV5-1
size: .
D: .
CDR3: ASSLWGAETQY